This TCR beta chain was captured in a study of OX40 agonist ivuxolimab in advanced cancers. This clone was picked up one time. As yet, its antigen is unknown. Whole-study results and caveats: Blood T cells, both CD4+ and CD8+, expanded clonally by week 6 at 0.1 to 3.0 mg/kg.

Per germline, CDR1 SGHRS and CDR2 YFSETQ. The CDR3 extends over 16 amino acids. J was trimmed by 1 base and V by 1 base; bases with no gene match: 6. TCRdb's copy holds only in-frame clones and misses some; the assay was immunoSEQ multiplex PCR. Among about 93,000 clones listed, approximately 90% were seen once. The chain employs TRBV5-1 and TRBJ1-1, with 8 bases aligning to TRBD1. The receptor comes from an adult with an advanced solid tumor such as melanoma, head and neck, liver or kidney cancer. The sample consisted of CD4+ or CD8+ T cells sorted from blood, taken in a trial of the OX40 agonist ivuxolimab. The CDR3 protein is CASSLSRGQGNTEAFF. For the CDR3, the DNA is TGCGCCAGCAGCTTGTCCAGGGGGCAGGGGAACACTGAAGCTTTCTTT.